What follows describes a single T cell receptor (beta chain). TCRdb keeps only in-frame clones here, not all; method: immunoSEQ multiplex PCR. The sample has around 46,000 clones, approximately 79% seen once. These data are taken from a study of T cells in tumors after PD-1 blockade. Overall study: Blood samples averaged about 120,000 templates (range roughly 24,000-290,000) and under 40,000 unique clonotypes.

The receptor was derived from a human donor with basal cell carcinoma. Here the sequenced sample was PBMCs, taken before anti-PD-1 treatment.

In nucleotides, the CDR3 is TGTGCCAGCAGCCCCCGACAGGGACTACTTGTTCGCCATCAGCCCCAGCATTTT. Its protein product is CASSPRQGLLVRHQPQHF. This chain links TRBV28 with TRBJ1-5; TRBD1 matches at 7 bases. This CDR3 contains 18 residues. The germline V gene encodes CDR1 MDHEN and CDR2 SYDVKM. Losses at the gene ends were 6 bases for V and 5 bases for J; bases not matched to a gene: 19.